The 5 T cell receptor beta chains reported below all come from one sample, sequenced in a study of OX40 agonist ivuxolimab in advanced cancers. Data came from immunoSEQ multiplex PCR; TCRdb stores just in-frame clones and leaves some out. This sample yields some 45,000 clones, of which approximately 83% are seen a single time; 30% to 45% belongs to the top ten. The specimen comprised CD4+ or CD8+ T cells sorted from blood, sampled in a trial of the OX40 agonist ivuxolimab. The source of these receptors is an adult with an advanced solid tumor such as melanoma, head and neck, liver or kidney cancer.

This rearrangement joins TRBV7-8 to TRBJ2-6; no clear D gene. Germline CDR1 is SGHVS and CDR2 is FQNEAQ. Trimming left V 3 bases short and J 2 bases short, with 5 bases between. This CDR3 is 14 amino acids long. CDR3 region: CASSFPTGANVLTF. CDR3 sequence (DNA): TGTGCCAGCAGCTTTCCTACTGGGGCCAACGTCCTGACTTTC. The whole variable domain, filled in from reference TRBV7-8 and TRBJ2-6, reads GAGVSQSPRYKVAKRGQDVALRCDPISGHVSLFWYQQALGQGPEFLTYFQNEAQLDKSGLPSDRFFAERPEGSVSTLKIQRTQQEDSAVYLCASSFPTGANVLTFGAGSRLTVL.

This clone showed up just once. The chain recombines TRBV14 with TRBJ2-3, with D unclear. This CDR3 has 15 residues. From germline, CDR1 is SGHDN and CDR2 FVKESK. V lost 4 bases, J lost 5 bases, and 16 bases lay in between. This chain's CDR3 is CASSLTALRIDTQYF. The CDR3 DNA reads as TGTGCCAGCAGCCTCACAGCTCTGAGGATAGATACGCAGTATTTT.

The V gene is TRBV5-1, the J gene TRBJ2-7, with 10 nucleotides matching TRBD2. The CDR3 contains 14 residues. Germline CDR1 reads SGHRS; CDR2 reads YFSETQ. J gave up 6 bases and V 1 base, and 4 bases lay outside the gene matches. The chain's CDR3 is CASSLTSGASEQYF. The CDR3, as DNA: TGCGCCAGCAGCTTGACTAGCGGGGCCAGCGAGCAGTACTTC.

The chain couples TRBV4-1 to TRBJ2-3, with D possibly being TRBD2 (5 bases). Germline assignment: CDR1 MGHRA and CDR2 YSYEKL. This CDR3 is built from 16 residues. The V end lost 1 base, the J end lost 0 bases, and 11 bases lay between the germline ends. The CDR3 coding sequence is TGCGCCAGCAGCCAAGGTGGGAGTTTTAGCACAGATACGCAGTATTTT. Its translation is CASSQGGSFSTDTQYF.

With respect to this clone: The same CDR3 also results from other DNA sequences found in this sample. This sequence joins TRBV2 and TRBJ1-3; 10 bases match TRBD1. Germline-derived CDR1 and CDR2 are SNHLY and FYNNEI. CDR3 length equals 13 residues. Trimming removed 7 bases from V and 7 bases from J; junction bases left unmatched: 4. CDR3 bases: TGTGCCAGCAAGGACAGGGGGGGGAACACCATATATTTT. It is translated as CASKDRGGNTIYF.